This entry features one TCR beta chain sequence. What it binds is not known. The data belong to a study of cytomegalovirus exposure and HLA in healthy donors. Overall study results and limits: Some TCR beta chains (more than 150 of them) were listed as cytomegalovirus-associated. In vitro testing confirmed a few CMV-associated chains as specific for CMV antigens. The study found most TCR sequences rare, yet found some public TCRs in many donors.

Separation from the approximately 660-subject first cohort characterized the roughly 120-subject validation cohort, to which the donors belonged. The CDR3 runs 15 residues. V lost 4 bases and J 0 bases, leaving 12 bases between the germline ends. CDR1 is WSHSY and CDR2 is SAAADI in the germline V gene. Profiled with immunoSEQ multiplex PCR; TCRdb holds only in-frame clones, not every one. The sample carries roughly 260,000 clones, roughly 89% recorded once. The TCR originated in a man aged 18 to 30 in good health and CMV-seronegative. The rearrangement joins TRBV10-2 to TRBJ2-5; D ambiguous. The sequenced sample consisted of PBMCs. The CDR3 loop reads CASSGSRNHQETQYF. The CDR3 region has the DNA TGCGCCAGCAGTGGTAGTCGAAATCACCAAGAGACCCAGTACTTC.